This T cell receptor beta chain is drawn from a study of vaccination effects on CD4 cells after COVID-19. V dropped 4 bases and J dropped 3 bases, with 11 bases sitting between them. Germline V gene lookup returns CDR1 SGHRS and CDR2 YFSETQ. The CDR3 loop spans 13 amino acids. Generated by immunoSEQ multiplex PCR, the TCRdb table keeps only in-frame clones and is missing some. Among 35,000 to 55,000 clones listed, approximately 70% were seen once. Only one count was recorded for this clone. Its target is unknown. Ahead of sequencing, the ViraFEST assay grew antigen-specific CD4+ T cells using viral peptide pools. The culture ran for 10 days before CD4+ T cells were isolated. The individual was infected with SARS-CoV-2 between March and December 2020, as confirmed by PCR.

The chain carries TRBV5-1 and TRBJ2-7; a possible D gene is TRBD1 (6 bases). This TCR came from a human donor who had a prior SARS-CoV-2 infection. The sequences come from CD4+ T cells from PBMCs cultured with a peptide pool, collected before COVID-19 vaccination. The CDR3 coding sequence is TGCGCCAGCAGCCATGGACAGTTCTACGAGCAGTACTTC. Protein sequence: CASSHGQFYEQYF.